Listed below are T cell receptor beta chains from one sample, sequenced in a study of shared clonotypes between healthy human individuals. Sequencing was performed with immunoSEQ multiplex PCR; in TCRdb, only in-frame clones are kept and a portion is missing. The sample contains 550,000 to 800,000 clones, around 72% of which appear only once. What was sequenced was memory CD4+ T cells sorted from blood. These receptors originate from a woman under 40 in good health. CDR3s include the opening cysteine and the closing phenylalanine or tryptophan. The D gene is left open where the match is weak. Where a row states a size, it is once, few, many or the class of an expanded clone; other rows omit it.

>NA|TRBV7-2|TRBJ1-5|TRBD1
TGTGCCAGCAGCTACGGGACAGGGGGTAGGCCCCAGCATTTT
CASSYGTGGRPQHF
>NA|TRBV2|TRBJ1-2|TRBD1
TGTGCCAGCAGTCACCGGGACAGGGGCTATGGCTACACCTTC
CASSHRDRGYGYTF
>NA|TRBV6-5|TRBJ1-1|NA
TGTGCCAGCACCAAAAATTCTGAAGCTTTCTTT
CASTKNSEAFF
>few|TRBV27|TRBJ2-6|NA
TGTGCCAGCAGTTTAATGACCGCGGGGGCCAACGTCCTGACTTTC
CASSLMTAGANVLTF
>NA|TRBV2|TRBJ1-2|TRBD1
TGTGCCAGCAGTACGGACAGGGGGTCCGGCTACACCTTC
CASSTDRGSGYTF
>NA|TRBV28|TRBJ1-2|NA
TGTGCCAGCAGTTTATGGGGCAGGGGAAAGGATGGCTACACCTTC
CASSLWGRGKDGYTF
>once|TRBV7-9|TRBJ2-7|NA
TGTGCCAGCAGCCTGCCACAGGTCTACGAGCAGTACTTC
CASSLPQVYEQYF
>NA|TRBV27|TRBJ2-5|NA
TGTGCCAGCACCTCTCTAGGGAAAGAGACCCAGTACTTC
CASTSLGKETQYF
>once|TRBV5-1|TRBJ1-2|TRBD1
TGCGCCAGCAGCTTAACCGGGACAGGACCCGGCTACACCTTC
CASSLTGTGPGYTF
>NA|TRBV4-2|TRBJ2-7|NA
TGTGCCAGCAGCCAGACTAGCTCCTACGAGCAGTACTTC
CASSQTSSYEQYF
>NA|TRBV29-1|TRBJ2-3|NA
TGCAGCGTTTCAGGGGCATTTCGCACAGATACGCAGTATTTT
CSVSGAFRTDTQYF
>NA|TRBV5-4|TRBJ2-2|TRBD1
TGTGCCAGCAGCTTTCGACAGGGGTCGAACACCGGGGAGCTGTTTTTT
CASSFRQGSNTGELFF
>few|TRBV6-1|TRBJ2-5|NA
TGTGCCAGCAGTGCACAACTTGGGGAAGGGACCCAGTACTTC
CASSAQLGEGTQYF
>NA|TRBV4-1|TRBJ2-7|NA
TGCGCCAGCAGGCAAACCTTTGCAGTCTACGAGCAGTACTTC
CASRQTFAVYEQYF
>NA|TRBV5-1|TRBJ1-6|NA
TGCGCCAGCAGCTTGGTCTCCCCCGGAGGGAATTCACCCCTCCACTTT
CASSLVSPGGNSPLHF
>few|TRBV5-1|TRBJ2-7|NA
TGCGCCAGCAGCTTGATATATCGGGATCCGATACCCATCGAGCAGTACTTC
CASSLIYRDPIPIEQYF
>NA|TRBV19|TRBJ1-2|TRBD1
TGTGCCAGTAGTGCTAACAGGGGGGAATATGGCTACACCTTC
CASSANRGEYGYTF
>NA|TRBV11-2|TRBJ1-3|TRBD1
TGTGCCAGCAGCCCATCATGGGGTGGGACAGGCAACTCTGGAAACACCATATATTTT
CASSPSWGGTGNSGNTIYF
>NA|TRBV18|TRBJ2-7|NA
TGTGCCAGCTCGCCAACCCCCTCGGTAGTGCGGACCTACGAGCAGTACTTC
CASSPTPSVVRTYEQYF
>NA|TRBV5-1|TRBJ2-7|TRBD1
TGCGCCAGCAGCCGGGACAGAGTAGACGAGCAGTACTTC
CASSRDRVDEQYF
>NA|TRBV5-4|TRBJ2-5|TRBD2
TGTGCCAGCAGCCGGGGGGGGGTAGAGACCCAGTACTTC
CASSRGGVETQYF
>NA|TRBV28|TRBJ1-5|NA
TGTGCCAGCAGTTTAGAAGGGTTAAATCAGCCCCAGCATTTT
CASSLEGLNQPQHF
>NA|TRBV7-8|TRBJ2-5|NA
TGTGCCAGCAGCCCCCCGGTGGGGGGGCTGGAGACCCAGTACTTC
CASSPPVGGLETQYF
>NA|TRBV19|TRBJ2-1|NA
TGTGCCAGTAGCGGGAGCTCCTACAATGAGCAGTTCTTC
CASSGSSYNEQFF
>NA|TRBV28|TRBJ1-1|NA
NA
CASSSSRSTENTEAFF
>once|TRBV15|TRBJ2-2|TRBD2
TGTGCCACCAGCAGGGAAGAGGGACTAGCGATCACCGGGGAGCTGTTTTTT
CATSREEGLAITGELFF
>NA|TRBV5-1|TRBJ2-5|TRBD1
TGCGCCAGCAGCGGGAGACAGGGGGTTATAGAGACCCAGTACTTC
CASSGRQGVIETQYF
>NA|TRBV4-1|TRBJ2-7|NA
TGCGCCAGCAGCCGAGCCCCCGGGACGGGACCCTACGAGCAGTACTTC
CASSRAPGTGPYEQYF
>many|TRBV4-2|TRBJ2-3|TRBD2
TGTGCCAGCAGCCAAGACCTAACTAGCGGTGGGACAGATACGCAGTATTTT
CASSQDLTSGGTDTQYF
>once|TRBV19|TRBJ2-7|TRBD2
TGTGCCAGTAGCACCGCGGGACTAGTGTTCTACGAGCAGTACTTC
CASSTAGLVFYEQYF
>NA|TRBV28|TRBJ1-1|TRBD1
TGTGCCGGCGAGCGGCAGGGGGGTACTGAAGCTTTCTTT
CAGERQGGTEAFF
>NA|TRBV15|TRBJ2-1|NA
TGTGCCACCAGCACCGGCAGCTCCTACAATGAGCAGTTCTTC
CATSTGSSYNEQFF
>NA|TRBV5-1|TRBJ2-5|NA
TGCGCCAGCAGCTTGGTGTCAGATGAAGAGTCGACCCAGTACTTC
CASSLVSDEESTQYF
>NA|TRBV6-5|TRBJ1-5|TRBD1
TGTGCCAGCAGACAGGGGGATCAGCCCCAGCATTTT
CASRQGDQPQHF
>many|TRBV5-6|TRBJ1-2|NA
TGTGCCAGCAGCTTGGGACAAAACTATGGCTACACCTTC
CASSLGQNYGYTF
>once|TRBV7-2|TRBJ1-5|TRBD1
TGTGCCAGCACCCCGGACAGGGGAAATCAGCCCCAGCATTTT
CASTPDRGNQPQHF
>NA|TRBV18|TRBJ2-2|TRBD2
TGTGCCAGCTCACGGAGGCCTAGCGGGACCACGAACACCGGGGAGCTGTTTTTT
CASSRRPSGTTNTGELFF
>NA|TRBV18|TRBJ2-2|NA
TGTGCCAGCTCACCAGCCAGGGGGAACACCGGGGAGCTGTTTTTT
CASSPARGNTGELFF
>few|TRBV5-4|TRBJ2-1|NA
TGTGCCAGCAGTCGACAGAATGAGCAGTTCTTC
CASSRQNEQFF
>few|TRBV25-1|TRBJ1-1|NA
TGTGCCAGCATGGAGAACACTGAAGCTTTCTTT
CASMENTEAFF
>once|TRBV15|TRBJ2-1|NA
TGTGCCACCAGCGGAAATGGGGTGGGAGGATGGAATGAGCAGTTCTTC
CATSGNGVGGWNEQFF
>NA|TRBV15|TRBJ2-6|NA
TGTGCCACCAGCAGAGGAGGCTCTGGGGCCAACGTCCTGACTTTC
CATSRGGSGANVLTF
>NA|TRBV2|TRBJ2-3|NA
TGTGCCAGCAGTGTCCTCATGGGGGCCACTAGCACAGATACGCAGTATTTT
CASSVLMGATSTDTQYF
>NA|TRBV5-1|TRBJ2-3|NA
TGCGCCAGCAGCTTGGGCAGCACAGATACGCAGTATTTT
CASSLGSTDTQYF
>few|TRBV11-2|TRBJ1-3|NA
TGTGCCAGCAGCAATCAGGGACTGCTAGGAAACACCATATATTTT
CASSNQGLLGNTIYF
>NA|TRBV6-6|TRBJ2-1|NA
TGTGCCAGCAGCGGCGGATCAACCAACAATGAGCAGTTCTTC
CASSGGSTNNEQFF
>NA|TRBV5-1|TRBJ2-7|TRBD2
TGCGCCAGCAGCGGGGGTAGCGGGATAACCCTCTACGAGCAGTACTTC
CASSGGSGITLYEQYF
>once|TRBV5-1|TRBJ2-3|TRBD2
TGCGCCAGCAGCTTGGAGTTGCTCAAGCGGGGGGGTTACACAGATACGCAGTATTTT
CASSLELLKRGGYTDTQYF
>NA|TRBV19|TRBJ2-3|NA
TGTGCCAGTAGTTTTCTTGCAGGTCGCCGGGGCACAGATACGCAGTATTTT
CASSFLAGRRGTDTQYF
>NA|TRBV18|TRBJ2-7|NA
TGTGCCAGCTCCTCTAGTCCCACTTACGAGCAGTACTTC
CASSSSPTYEQYF